This T cell receptor beta chain is drawn from a study of cytomegalovirus exposure and HLA in healthy donors. Germline lookup yields CDR1 SGHTA and CDR2 FQGNSA. V lost 8 bases, J lost 2 bases, and 4 bases stayed unmatched. The CDR3 runs to 13 residues. The method was immunoSEQ multiplex PCR; TCRdb's version includes in-frame clones alone and lacks a portion of them. Counted here are more than 85,000 clones, 85% to 90% occurring once; the ten biggest clones make up about 1.5%. This clone turned up a few times. The sequenced sample consisted of PBMCs. The J gene is TRBJ1-2, the V gene TRBV7-2, with 8 positions matching TRBD1. This receptor was taken from a woman aged 25 to 39 in good health and CMV-seropositive. CDR3 region: CASRAGGNYGYTF. In DNA, the CDR3 is TGTGCCAGCCGAGCAGGGGGCAACTATGGCTACACCTTC.